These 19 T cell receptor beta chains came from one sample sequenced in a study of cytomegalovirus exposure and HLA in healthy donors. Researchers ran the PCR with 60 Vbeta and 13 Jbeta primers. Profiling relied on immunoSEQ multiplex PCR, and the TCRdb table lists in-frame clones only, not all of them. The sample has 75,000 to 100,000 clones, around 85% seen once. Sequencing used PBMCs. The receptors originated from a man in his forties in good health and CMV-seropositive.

In DNA, the CDR3 is TGTGCCAGCACCCCCGGGACAGGGTGGTTTGGTGGCTACACCTTC. This translates into CASTPGTGWFGGYTF. The J gene is TRBJ1-2, the V gene TRBV6-6; 9 nucleotides align to TRBD1. Losses at the gene ends were 7 bases for V and 7 bases for J; bases not matched to a gene: 13. The V gene's germline CDR1 is MNHNY and CDR2 SVGAGI (reference sequence). CDR3 length: 15 residues.

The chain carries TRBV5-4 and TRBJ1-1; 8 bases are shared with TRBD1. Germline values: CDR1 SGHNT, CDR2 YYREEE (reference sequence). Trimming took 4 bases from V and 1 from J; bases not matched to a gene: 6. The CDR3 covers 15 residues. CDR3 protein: CASSARQGKNTEAFF. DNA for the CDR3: TGTGCCAGCAGCGCCCGACAGGGGAAGAACACTGAAGCTTTCTTT. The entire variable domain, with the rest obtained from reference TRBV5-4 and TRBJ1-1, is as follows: ETGVTQSPTHLIKTRGQQVTLRCSSQSGHNTVSWYQQALGQGPQFIFQYYREEENGRGNFPPRFSGLQFPNYSSELNVNALELDDSALYLCASSARQGKNTEAFFGQGTRLTVV.

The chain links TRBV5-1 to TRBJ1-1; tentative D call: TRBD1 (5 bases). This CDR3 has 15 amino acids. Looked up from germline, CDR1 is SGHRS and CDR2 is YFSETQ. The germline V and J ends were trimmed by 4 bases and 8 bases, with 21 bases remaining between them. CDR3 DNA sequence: TGCGCCAGCAGCACCAAAGGTGGGGCGCAGGTCGAAGCTTTCTTT. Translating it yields CASSTKGGAQVEAFF.

The CDR3 here is CASSRTGVNQPQHF. CDR3 nucleotide sequence: TGTGCCAGTAGTAGGACAGGGGTCAATCAGCCCCAGCATTTT. This rearrangement joins TRBV19 to TRBJ1-5; 9 nucleotides agree with TRBD1. Germline lookup yields CDR1 LNHDA and CDR2 SQIVND (reference sequence). The CDR3 runs 14 residues. V lost 4 bases to trimming and J lost 3 bases; unmatched junction nucleotides: 1.

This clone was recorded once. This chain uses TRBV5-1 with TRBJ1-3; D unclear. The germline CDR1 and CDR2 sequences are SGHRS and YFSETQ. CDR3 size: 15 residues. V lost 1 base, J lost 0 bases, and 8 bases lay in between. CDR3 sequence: CASSLTPVSGNTIYF. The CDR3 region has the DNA TGCGCCAGCAGCTTGACACCTGTCTCTGGAAACACCATATATTTT.

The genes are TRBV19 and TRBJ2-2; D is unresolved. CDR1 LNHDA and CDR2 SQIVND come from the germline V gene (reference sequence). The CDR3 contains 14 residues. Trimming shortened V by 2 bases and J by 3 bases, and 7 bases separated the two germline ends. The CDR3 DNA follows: TGTGCCAGTAGTATAACTCGCCACACCGGGGAGCTGTTTTTT. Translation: CASSITRHTGELFF.

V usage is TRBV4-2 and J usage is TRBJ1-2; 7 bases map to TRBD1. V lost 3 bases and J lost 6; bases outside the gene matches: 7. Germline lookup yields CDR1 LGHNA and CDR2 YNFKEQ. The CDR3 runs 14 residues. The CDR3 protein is CASSQVTGEHGYTF. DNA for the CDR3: TGTGCCAGCAGCCAGGTTACAGGGGAGCATGGCTACACCTTC.

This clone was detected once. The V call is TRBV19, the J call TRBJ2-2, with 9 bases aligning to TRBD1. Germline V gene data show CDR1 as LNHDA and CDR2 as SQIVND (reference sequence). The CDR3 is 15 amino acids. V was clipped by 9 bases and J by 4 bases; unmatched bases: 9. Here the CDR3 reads CASRRTGDLTGELFF. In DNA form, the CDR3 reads TGTGCCAGCCGAAGGACAGGGGACCTCACCGGGGAGCTGTTTTTT.

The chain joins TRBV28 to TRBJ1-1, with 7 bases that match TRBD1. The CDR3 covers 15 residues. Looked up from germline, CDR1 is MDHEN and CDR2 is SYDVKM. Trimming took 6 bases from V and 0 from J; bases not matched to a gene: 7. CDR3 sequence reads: CASRRTGNMNTEAFF. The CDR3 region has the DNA TGTGCCAGCAGAAGGACAGGAAACATGAACACTGAAGCTTTCTTT.

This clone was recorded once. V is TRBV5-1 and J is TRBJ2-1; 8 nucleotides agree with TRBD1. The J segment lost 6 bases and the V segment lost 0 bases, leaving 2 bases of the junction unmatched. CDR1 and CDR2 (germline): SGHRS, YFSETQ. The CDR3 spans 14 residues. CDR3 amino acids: CASSLATGGNEQFF. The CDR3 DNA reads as TGCGCCAGCAGCTTGGCCACAGGGGGCAATGAGCAGTTCTTC.

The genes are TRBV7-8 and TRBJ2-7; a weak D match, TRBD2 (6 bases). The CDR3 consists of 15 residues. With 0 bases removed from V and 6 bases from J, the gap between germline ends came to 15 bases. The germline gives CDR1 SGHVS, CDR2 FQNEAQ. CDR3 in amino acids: CASSLARWTKSEQYF. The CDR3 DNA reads TGTGCCAGCAGCTTAGCGCGGTGGACTAAGAGCGAGCAGTACTTC.

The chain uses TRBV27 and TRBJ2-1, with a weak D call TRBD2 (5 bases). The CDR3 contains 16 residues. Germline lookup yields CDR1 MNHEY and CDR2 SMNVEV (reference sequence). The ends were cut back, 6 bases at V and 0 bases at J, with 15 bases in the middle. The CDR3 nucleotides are TGTGCCAGCAGGCTCGACTATCGGAGCTCCTACAATGAGCAGTTCTTC. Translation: CASRLDYRSSYNEQFF.

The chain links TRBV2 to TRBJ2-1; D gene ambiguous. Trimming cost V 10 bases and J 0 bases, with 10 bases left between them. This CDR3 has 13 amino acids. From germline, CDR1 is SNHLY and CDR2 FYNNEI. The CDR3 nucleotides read TGTGCCACCAAGTTGAGCTCCTACAATGAGCAGTTCTTC. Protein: CATKLSSYNEQFF.

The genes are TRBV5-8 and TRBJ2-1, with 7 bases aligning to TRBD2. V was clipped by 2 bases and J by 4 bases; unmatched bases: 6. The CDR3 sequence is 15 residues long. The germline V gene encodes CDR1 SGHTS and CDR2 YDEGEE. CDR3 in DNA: TGTGCCAGCAGCTTAGCGGGACTTGGATACAATGAGCAGTTCTTC. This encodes CASSLAGLGYNEQFF. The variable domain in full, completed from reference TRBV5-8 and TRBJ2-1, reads EAGVTQSPTHLIKTRGQQATLRCSPISGHTSVYWYQQALGLGLQFLLWYDEGEERNRGNFPPRFSGRQFPNYSSELNVNALELEDSALYLCASSLAGLGYNEQFFGPGTRLTVL.

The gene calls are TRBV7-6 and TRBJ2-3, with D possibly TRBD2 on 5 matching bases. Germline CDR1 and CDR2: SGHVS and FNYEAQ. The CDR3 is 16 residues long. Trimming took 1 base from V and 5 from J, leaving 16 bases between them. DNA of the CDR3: TGTGCCAGCAGCTTAGTAGCAGCGGCCAAGGGAGATACGCAGTATTTT. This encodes CASSLVAAAKGDTQYF.

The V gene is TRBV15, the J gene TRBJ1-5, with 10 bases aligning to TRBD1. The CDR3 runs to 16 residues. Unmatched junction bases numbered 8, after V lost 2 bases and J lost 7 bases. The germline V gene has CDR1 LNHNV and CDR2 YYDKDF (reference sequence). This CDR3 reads CATSRHDRGLGQPQHF. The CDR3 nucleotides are TGTGCCACCAGCAGACATGACAGGGGGCTAGGCCAGCCCCAGCATTTT. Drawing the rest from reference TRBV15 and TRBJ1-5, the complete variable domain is DAMVIQNPRYQVTQFGKPVTLSCSQTLNHNVMYWYQQKSSQAPKLLFHYYDKDFNNEADTPDNFQSRRPNTSFCFLDIRSPGLGDTAMYLCATSRHDRGLGQPQHFGDGTRLSIL.

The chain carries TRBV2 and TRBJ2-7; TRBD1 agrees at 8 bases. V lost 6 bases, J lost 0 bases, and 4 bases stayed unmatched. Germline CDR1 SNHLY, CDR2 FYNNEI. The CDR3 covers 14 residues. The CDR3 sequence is CASRTGTGSYEQYF. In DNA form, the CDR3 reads TGTGCCAGCAGGACCGGGACAGGCTCCTACGAGCAGTACTTC.

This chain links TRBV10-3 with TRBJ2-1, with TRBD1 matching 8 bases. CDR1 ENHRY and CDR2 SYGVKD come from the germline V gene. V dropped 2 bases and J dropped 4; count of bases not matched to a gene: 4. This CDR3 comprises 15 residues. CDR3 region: CAISEDRGPYNEQFF. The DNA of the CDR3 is TGTGCCATCAGTGAGGACAGGGGCCCATACAATGAGCAGTTCTTC.

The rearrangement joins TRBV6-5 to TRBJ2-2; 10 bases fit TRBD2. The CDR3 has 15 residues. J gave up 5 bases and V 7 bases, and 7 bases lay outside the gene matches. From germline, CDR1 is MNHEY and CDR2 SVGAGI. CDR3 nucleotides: TGTGCCAGCAACCGAGCGGGGGGGCTGACCGGGGAGCTGTTTTTT. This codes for CASNRAGGLTGELFF.